Sequencing of this T cell receptor beta chain was carried out in a study of control samples from healthy donors and cancer patients (dated by TCRdb to about 2020). The library was made by the immunoSEQ multiplex PCR assay. Not all clones reach the TCRdb copy of this immuneACCESS table, which keeps in-frame sequences only. Checked studies attribute under half of the gap to unresolved V genes and leave the rest unexplained. For this sample the table gives some 150,000 clones, of which 90% to 95% were detected only once. Together, the top ten hold over 10% of the sample. The CDR3 has 14 amino acids, counting the end cysteine and phenylalanine. This entry keeps only the CDR3 DNA: 42 bases, framed from base 1. Trimming at the junction amounts to 2 bases on V and 3 bases on J, and the germline ends lie 12 bases apart. CDR1 SGHRS and CDR2 YFSETQ were looked up in the germline V gene. As concerns this clone: Its antigen remains unidentified. No per-base quality is available; no much larger clone lies one base away.

The chain joins TRBV5-1 to TRBJ2-7; the D region possibly corresponds to TRBD1 (5 bases align). This TCR derives from a middle-aged man in good health. Sequencing input: blood. The CDR3 reads as follows: CASSFLSTDYEQYF. The DNA reads TGCGCCAGCAGCTTCCTATCGACAGACTACGAGCAGTACTTC.